The rows below give T cell receptor beta chains drawn from one sample of a study of molecular identifiers for immune sequencing clone quantification. Each CDR3 protein is one row after TCRdb ran MiXCR on the PCR reads. The sample lists approximately 20,000 distinct CDR3 sequences, around 23% seen once, with around 6.4% in the top ten. Sequenced sample: naive CD8+ T cells from blood, with Jurkat cell RNA spiked in. The receptors were sampled from a human donor in good health. Some libraries in this study had Jurkat cell RNA spiked in. Both conserved end residues are part of each CDR3. A D gene is named only where the DNA matches it firmly. For some rows the clone size is stated as once, few or many, or as a class when expanded; others skip it.

v_gene	abundance	d_gene	j_gene	CDR3aa	CDR3nt
TRBV10-3	many	-	TRBJ2-3	CAISDSGDTQYF	TGTGCCATCAGTGACTCGGGGGATACGCAGTATTTT
TRBV2	many	TRBD2	TRBJ2-1	CASSATSGSSDEQFF	TGTGCCAGCAGCGCGACTAGCGGGAGTTCGGATGAGCAGTTCTTC
TRBV7-2	many	TRBD1	TRBJ2-7	CASSLAGTAYEQYF	TGTGCCAGCAGCTTAGCTGGGACAGCCTACGAGCAGTACTTC
TRBV2	many	-	TRBJ2-7	CASSTNPDRPFHYEQYF	TGTGCCAGCAGCACTAACCCGGACAGACCGTTTCACTACGAGCAGTACTTC
TRBV28	few	TRBD2	TRBJ2-3	CASSFPKTSGNTDTQYF	TGTGCCAGCAGTTTCCCGAAGACTAGCGGGAACACAGATACGCAGTATTTT
TRBV29-1	many	-	TRBJ2-2	CSVALVETGELFF	TGCAGCGTTGCGCTAGTTGAGACCGGGGAGCTGTTTTTT
TRBV7-9	medium-sized	-	TRBJ2-7	CASSHPTGLGEQYF	TGTGCCAGCAGCCACCCTACAGGGCTGGGCGAGCAGTACTTC
TRBV11-2	-	-	TRBJ2-5	CASSYVGETQYF	TGTGCCAGCAGCTACGTGGGGGAGACCCAGTACTTC
TRBV5-5	many	-	TRBJ2-7	CASCVGVDYEQYF	TGTGCCAGCTGCGTCGGTGTCGACTACGAGCAGTACTTC
TRBV5-6	medium-sized	-	TRBJ2-5	CASSLGQIHRTQYF	TGTGCCAGCAGCTTGGGACAGATCCATCGGACCCAGTACTTC
TRBV20-1	many	TRBD1	TRBJ2-7	CSARDRTGAGYEQYF	TGCAGTGCTAGAGACCGGACAGGGGCGGGCTACGAGCAGTACTTC
TRBV7-9	-	-	TRBJ2-5	CASSLSEAQETQYF	TGTGCCAGCAGCCTCTCAGAGGCCCAAGAGACCCAGTACTTC
TRBV5-1	few	TRBD1	TRBJ2-7	CASSYRDRRSYEQYF	TGCGCCAGCAGCTACCGGGACAGGAGGTCCTACGAGCAGTACTTC
TRBV19	-	TRBD2	TRBJ2-1	CASSLTSGRANEQFF	TGTGCCAGTAGTTTAACTAGCGGGAGGGCCAATGAGCAGTTCTTC
TRBV5-1	medium-sized	-	TRBJ1-4	CASSFGEKLFF	TGCGCCAGCAGCTTCGGGGAAAAACTGTTTTTT
TRBV28	medium-sized	-	TRBJ2-7	CASSLWGRAASSYEQYF	TGTGCCAGCAGTTTATGGGGCCGGGCAGCTAGCTCCTACGAGCAGTACTTC
TRBV4-2	many	TRBD2	TRBJ2-1	CASSPSGINNEQFF	TGTGCCAGCAGCCCTAGCGGGATCAACAATGAGCAGTTCTTC
TRBV27	many	-	TRBJ2-5	CASSLSLGPYRQETQYF	TGTGCCAGCAGTTTAAGTTTGGGGCCCTACCGTCAAGAGACCCAGTACTTC
TRBV7-9	many	TRBD2	TRBJ2-3	CASSSQNRLAGRADTQYF	TGTGCCAGCAGCTCTCAGAATCGCCTAGCGGGACGTGCAGATACGCAGTATTTT
TRBV7-2	medium-sized	TRBD2	TRBJ2-1	CASSVTSGSSYNEQFF	TGTGCCAGCAGCGTGACTAGCGGGAGCTCCTACAATGAGCAGTTCTTC
TRBV6-5	many	-	TRBJ2-2	CASMTLGSGELFF	TGTGCCAGCATGACCCTGGGCAGCGGGGAGCTGTTTTTT
TRBV5-1	many	TRBD2	TRBJ2-5	CASRLAGGPETQYF	TGCGCCAGCAGACTAGCGGGAGGGCCCGAGACCCAGTACTTC
TRBV9	medium-sized	TRBD2	TRBJ2-3	CASSDSGSVTDTQYF	TGTGCCAGCAGCGACAGCGGGAGTGTGACAGATACGCAGTATTTT
TRBV7-2	medium-sized	TRBD1	TRBJ1-5	CASSLTGIGKQPQHF	TGTGCCAGCAGCCTGACAGGGATTGGTAAACAGCCCCAGCATTTT
TRBV6-5	-	-	TRBJ2-6	CASSPVDSSFSVLTF	TGTGCCAGCAGTCCGGTGGACAGTTCCTTTAGCGTCCTGACTTTC
TRBV11-2	medium-sized	-	TRBJ2-3	CASRDRRADTQYF	TGTGCCAGCAGGGATCGGAGGGCAGATACGCAGTATTTT
TRBV9	many	-	TRBJ2-7	CASSEGWDGEQYF	TGTGCCAGCAGCGAGGGGTGGGACGGGGAGCAGTACTTC
TRBV7-2	many	-	TRBJ2-1	CASSYFSGPPSRYNEQFF	TGTGCCAGCAGCTATTTTAGCGGACCCCCCTCGCGTTACAATGAGCAGTTCTTC